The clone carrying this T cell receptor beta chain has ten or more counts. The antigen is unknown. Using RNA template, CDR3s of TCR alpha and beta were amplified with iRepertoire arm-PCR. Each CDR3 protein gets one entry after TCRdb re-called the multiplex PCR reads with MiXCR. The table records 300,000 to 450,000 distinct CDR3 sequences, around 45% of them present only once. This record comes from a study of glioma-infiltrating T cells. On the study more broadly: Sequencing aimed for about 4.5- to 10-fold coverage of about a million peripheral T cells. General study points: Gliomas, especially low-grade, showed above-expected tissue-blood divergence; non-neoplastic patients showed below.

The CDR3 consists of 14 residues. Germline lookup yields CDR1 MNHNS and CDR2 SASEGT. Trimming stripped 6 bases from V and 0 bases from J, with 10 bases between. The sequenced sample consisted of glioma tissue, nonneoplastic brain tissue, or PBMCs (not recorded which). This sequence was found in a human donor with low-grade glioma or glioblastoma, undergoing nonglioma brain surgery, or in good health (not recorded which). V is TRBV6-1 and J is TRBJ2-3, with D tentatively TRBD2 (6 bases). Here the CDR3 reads CASRRGRSTDTQYF. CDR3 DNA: TGTGCCAGCAGGCGGGGACGCAGCACAGATACGCAGTATTTT.